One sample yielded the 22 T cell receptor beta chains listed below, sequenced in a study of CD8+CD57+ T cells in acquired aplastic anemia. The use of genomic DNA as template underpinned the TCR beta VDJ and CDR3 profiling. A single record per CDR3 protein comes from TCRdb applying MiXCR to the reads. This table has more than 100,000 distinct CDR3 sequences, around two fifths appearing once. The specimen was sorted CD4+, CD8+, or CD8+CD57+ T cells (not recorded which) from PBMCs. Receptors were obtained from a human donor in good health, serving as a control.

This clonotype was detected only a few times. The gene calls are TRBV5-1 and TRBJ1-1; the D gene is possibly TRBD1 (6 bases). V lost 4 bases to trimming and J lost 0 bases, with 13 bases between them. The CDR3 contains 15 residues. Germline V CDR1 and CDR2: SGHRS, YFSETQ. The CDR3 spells CASSPYRVLNTEAFF. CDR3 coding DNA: TGCGCCAGCAGCCCGTACAGGGTGCTGAACACTGAAGCTTTCTTT.

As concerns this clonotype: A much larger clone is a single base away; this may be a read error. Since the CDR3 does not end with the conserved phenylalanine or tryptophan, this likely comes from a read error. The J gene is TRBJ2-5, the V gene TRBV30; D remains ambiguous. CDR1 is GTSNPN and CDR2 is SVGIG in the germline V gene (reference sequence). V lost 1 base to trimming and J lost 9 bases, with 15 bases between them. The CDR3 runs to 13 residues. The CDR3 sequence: CAWSALEGGAQYL. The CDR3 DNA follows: TGTGCCTGGAGTGCCCTAGAAGGTGGGGCCCAGTACCTC.

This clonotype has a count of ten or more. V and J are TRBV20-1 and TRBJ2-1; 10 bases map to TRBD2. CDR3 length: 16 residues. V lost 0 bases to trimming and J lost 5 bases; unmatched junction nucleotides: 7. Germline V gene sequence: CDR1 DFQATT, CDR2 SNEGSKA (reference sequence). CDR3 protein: CSARDLQRGGNNEQFF. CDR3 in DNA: TGCAGTGCTAGAGATCTTCAGCGGGGGGGTAACAATGAGCAGTTCTTC.

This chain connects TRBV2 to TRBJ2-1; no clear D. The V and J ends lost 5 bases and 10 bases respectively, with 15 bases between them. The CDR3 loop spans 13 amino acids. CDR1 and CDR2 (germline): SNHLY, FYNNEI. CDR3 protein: CASSFLPPTEQFF. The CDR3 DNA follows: TGTGCCAGCAGTTTCCTCCCCCCCACGGAGCAGTTCTTC.

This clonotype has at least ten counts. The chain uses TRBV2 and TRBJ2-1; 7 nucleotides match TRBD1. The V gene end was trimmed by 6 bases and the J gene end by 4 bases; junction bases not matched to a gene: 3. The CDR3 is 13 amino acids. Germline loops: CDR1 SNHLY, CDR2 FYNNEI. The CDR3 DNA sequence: TGTGCCAGCAGGACGGGACAGTACAATGAGCAGTTCTTC. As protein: CASRTGQYNEQFF.

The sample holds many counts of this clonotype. CDR3 in DNA: TGCGCCAGCAGTGAGCGGGGCTTTGACTCGCCCCAGCATTTT. This encodes CASSERGFDSPQHF. The V call is TRBV5-1, the J call TRBJ1-5; perhaps TRBD1 as D (5 bases). The CDR3 spans 14 residues. The germline V gene has CDR1 SGHRS and CDR2 YFSETQ. V was shortened by 5 bases and J by 9 bases, with 18 bases between the two germline ends.

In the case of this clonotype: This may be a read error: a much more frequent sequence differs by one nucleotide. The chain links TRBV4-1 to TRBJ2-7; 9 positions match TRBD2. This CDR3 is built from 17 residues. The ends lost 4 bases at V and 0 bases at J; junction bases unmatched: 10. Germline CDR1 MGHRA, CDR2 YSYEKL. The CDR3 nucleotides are TGCGCCAGCAGCCGAGACCCAAGCGGGGGGCTCTCCTACGAGCAGTACTTC. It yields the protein CASSRDPSGGLSYEQYF.

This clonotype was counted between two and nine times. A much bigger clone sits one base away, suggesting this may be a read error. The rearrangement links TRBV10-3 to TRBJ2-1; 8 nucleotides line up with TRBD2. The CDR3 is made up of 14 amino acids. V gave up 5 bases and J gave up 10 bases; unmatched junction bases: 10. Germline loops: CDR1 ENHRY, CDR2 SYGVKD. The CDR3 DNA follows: TGTGCCATCAGTTGGACTAGCTCCCTCTCAGAGCAGTTCTTC. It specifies CAISWTSSLSEQFF.

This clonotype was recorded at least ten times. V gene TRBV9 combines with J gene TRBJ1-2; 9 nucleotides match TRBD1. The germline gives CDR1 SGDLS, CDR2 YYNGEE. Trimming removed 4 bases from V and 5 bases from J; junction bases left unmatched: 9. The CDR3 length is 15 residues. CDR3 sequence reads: CASSPGGDREYGYTF. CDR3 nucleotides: TGTGCCAGCAGCCCCGGTGGGGACAGGGAATATGGCTACACCTTC.

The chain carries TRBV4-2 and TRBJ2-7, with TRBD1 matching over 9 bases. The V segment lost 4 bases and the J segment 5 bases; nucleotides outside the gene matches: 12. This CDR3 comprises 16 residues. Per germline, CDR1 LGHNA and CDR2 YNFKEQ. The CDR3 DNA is TGTGCCAGCAGCCCGTCCCCGGGACAGGGCACCCACGAGCAGTACTTC. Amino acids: CASSPSPGQGTHEQYF.

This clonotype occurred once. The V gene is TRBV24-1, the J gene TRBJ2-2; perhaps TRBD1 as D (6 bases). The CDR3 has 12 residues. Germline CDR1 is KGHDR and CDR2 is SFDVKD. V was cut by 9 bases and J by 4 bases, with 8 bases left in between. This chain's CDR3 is CATGQFTGELFF. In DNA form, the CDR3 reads TGTGCCACCGGACAGTTCACCGGGGAGCTGTTTTTT.

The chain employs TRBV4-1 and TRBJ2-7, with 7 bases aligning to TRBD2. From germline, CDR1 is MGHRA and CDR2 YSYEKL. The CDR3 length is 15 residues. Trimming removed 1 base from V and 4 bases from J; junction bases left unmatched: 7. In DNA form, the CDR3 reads TGCGCCAGCAGCCAAGTGGGTGGCGGGAGTTACGAGCAGTACTTC. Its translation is CASSQVGGGSYEQYF.

The CDR3 region has the DNA TGTGCCAGCAGTGAAGAGGGACGCTATGGCTACACCTTC. It codes for CASSEEGRYGYTF. V gene TRBV2 combines with J gene TRBJ1-2, with D possibly being TRBD1 (5 bases). CDR3 size: 13 residues. The germline CDR1 and CDR2 sequences are SNHLY and FYNNEI. V lost 1 base to trimming and J lost 4 bases, with 7 bases between them.

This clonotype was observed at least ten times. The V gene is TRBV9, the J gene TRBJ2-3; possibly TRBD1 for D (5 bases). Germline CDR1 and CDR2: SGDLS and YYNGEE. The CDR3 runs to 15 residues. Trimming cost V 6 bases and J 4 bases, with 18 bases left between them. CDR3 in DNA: TGTGCCAGCACCAGAGACCAGGGAACCTCAGATACGCAGTATTTT. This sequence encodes CASTRDQGTSDTQYF.

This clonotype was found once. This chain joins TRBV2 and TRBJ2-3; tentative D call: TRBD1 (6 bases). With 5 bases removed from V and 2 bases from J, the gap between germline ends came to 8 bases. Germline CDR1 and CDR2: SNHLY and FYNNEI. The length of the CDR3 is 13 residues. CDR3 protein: CASSRGYTDTQYF. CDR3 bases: TGTGCCAGCAGTAGGGGGTACACAGATACGCAGTATTTT.

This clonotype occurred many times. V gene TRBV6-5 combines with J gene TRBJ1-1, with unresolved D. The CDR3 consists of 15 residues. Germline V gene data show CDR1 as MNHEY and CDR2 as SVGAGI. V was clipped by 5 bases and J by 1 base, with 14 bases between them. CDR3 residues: CASSPRRVTNTEAFF. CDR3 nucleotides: TGTGCCAGCAGTCCTCGGAGGGTTACGAACACTGAAGCTTTCTTT.

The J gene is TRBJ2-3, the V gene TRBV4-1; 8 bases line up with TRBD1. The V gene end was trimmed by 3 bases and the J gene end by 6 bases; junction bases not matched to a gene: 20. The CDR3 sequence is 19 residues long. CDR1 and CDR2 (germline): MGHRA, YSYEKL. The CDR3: CASSQAVALRQGTTDTQYF. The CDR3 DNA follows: TGCGCCAGCAGCCAGGCCGTAGCCTTAAGACAGGGGACCACGGATACGCAGTATTTT.

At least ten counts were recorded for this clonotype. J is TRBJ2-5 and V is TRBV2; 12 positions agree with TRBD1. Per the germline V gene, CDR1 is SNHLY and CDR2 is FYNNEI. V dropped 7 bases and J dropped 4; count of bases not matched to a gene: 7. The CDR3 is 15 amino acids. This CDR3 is CASMGQGAVGETQYF. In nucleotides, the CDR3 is TGTGCCAGCATGGGACAGGGGGCGGTTGGAGAGACCCAGTACTTC.

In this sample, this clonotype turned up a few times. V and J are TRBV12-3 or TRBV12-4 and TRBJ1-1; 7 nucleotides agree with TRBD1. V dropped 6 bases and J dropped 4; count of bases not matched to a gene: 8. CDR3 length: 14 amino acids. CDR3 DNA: TGTGCCAGCAGCCTAGACAGGGTCCTCACTGAAGCTTTCTTT. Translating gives CASSLDRVLTEAFF.

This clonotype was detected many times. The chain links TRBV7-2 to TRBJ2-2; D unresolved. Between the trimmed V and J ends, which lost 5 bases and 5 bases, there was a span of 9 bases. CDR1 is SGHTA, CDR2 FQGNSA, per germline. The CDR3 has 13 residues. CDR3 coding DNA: TGTGCCAGCAGCCCCGGGCGGACCGGGGAGCTGTTTTTT. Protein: CASSPGRTGELFF.

The chain's CDR3 is CASSLRQVRTDTQYF. CDR3 sequence (DNA): TGTGCCAGCAGCTTGCGACAGGTCCGCACAGATACGCAGTATTTT. The gene calls are TRBV12-3 or TRBV12-4 and TRBJ2-3; a weak D match, TRBD1 (6 bases). Trimming stripped 6 bases from V and 1 base from J, with 14 bases between. The CDR3 has 15 residues.

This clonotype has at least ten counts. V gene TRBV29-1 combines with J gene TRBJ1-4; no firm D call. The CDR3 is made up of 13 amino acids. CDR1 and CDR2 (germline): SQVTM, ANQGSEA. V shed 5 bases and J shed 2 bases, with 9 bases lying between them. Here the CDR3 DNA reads TGCAGCGTTCTAGTTAGGACTAATGAAAAACTGTTTTTT. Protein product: CSVLVRTNEKLFF. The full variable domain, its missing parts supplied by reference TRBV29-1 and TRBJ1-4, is SAVISQKPSRDICQRGTSLTIQCQVDSQVTMMFWYRQQPGQSLTLIATANQGSEATYESGFVIDKFPISRPNLTFSTLTVSNMSPEDSSIYLCSVLVRTNEKLFFGSGTQLSVL.